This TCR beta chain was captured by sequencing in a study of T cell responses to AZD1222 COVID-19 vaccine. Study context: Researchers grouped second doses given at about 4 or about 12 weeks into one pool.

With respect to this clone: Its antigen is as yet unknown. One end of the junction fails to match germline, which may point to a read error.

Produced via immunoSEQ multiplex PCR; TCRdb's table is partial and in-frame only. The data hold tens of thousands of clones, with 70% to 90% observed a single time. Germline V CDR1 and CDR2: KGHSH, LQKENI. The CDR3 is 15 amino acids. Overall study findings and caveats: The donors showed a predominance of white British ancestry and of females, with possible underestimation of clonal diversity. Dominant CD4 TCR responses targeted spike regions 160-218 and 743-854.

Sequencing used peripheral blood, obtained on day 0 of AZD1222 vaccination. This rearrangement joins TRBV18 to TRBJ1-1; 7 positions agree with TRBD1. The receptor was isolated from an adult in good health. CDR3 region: CASSPGIQGNTEAFF. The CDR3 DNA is TGTGCCAGCTCACCAGGGATACAGGGGAACACGGAAGCTTTCTTT. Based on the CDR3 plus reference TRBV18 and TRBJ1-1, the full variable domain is NAGVMQNPRHLVRRRGQEARLRCSPMKGHSHVYWYRQLPEEGLKFMVYLQKENIIDESGMPKERFSAEFPKEGPSILRIQQVVRGDSAAYFCASSPGIQGNTEAFFGQGTRLTVV.